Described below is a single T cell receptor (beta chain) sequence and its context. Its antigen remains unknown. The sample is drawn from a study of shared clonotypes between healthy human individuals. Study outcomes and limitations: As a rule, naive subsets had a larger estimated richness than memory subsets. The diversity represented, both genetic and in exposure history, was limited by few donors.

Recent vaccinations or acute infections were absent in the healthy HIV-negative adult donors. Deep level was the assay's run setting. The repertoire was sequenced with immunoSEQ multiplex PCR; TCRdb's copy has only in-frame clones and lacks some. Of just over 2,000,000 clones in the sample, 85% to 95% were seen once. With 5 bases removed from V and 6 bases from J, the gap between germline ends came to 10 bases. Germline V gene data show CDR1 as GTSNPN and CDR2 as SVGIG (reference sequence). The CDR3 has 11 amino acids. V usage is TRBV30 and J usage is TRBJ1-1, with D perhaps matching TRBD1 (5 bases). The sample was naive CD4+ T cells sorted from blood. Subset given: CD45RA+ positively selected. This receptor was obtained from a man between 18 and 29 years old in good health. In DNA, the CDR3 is TGTGCCTGGGGCCTGGGGGCTGAAGCTTTCTTT. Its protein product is CAWGLGAEAFF.